The present T cell receptor beta chain was sequenced within a study of control samples from healthy donors and cancer patients. The CDR3 contains 13 residues. V dropped 6 bases and J dropped 8 bases, with 16 bases sitting between them. Germline CDR1 and CDR2: SGHTA and FQGNSA. Assay used: immunoSEQ multiplex PCR; TCRdb lists only in-frame clones, some missing. The sample lists approximately 100,000 clones; around 85% were seen once. What was sequenced was blood. The TCR was taken from a woman aged 35 to 49 in good health. This chain joins TRBV7-2 and TRBJ1-2; D is perhaps TRBD1 (6 bases). CDR3 nucleotide sequence: TGTGCCAGCAGGAACAGGGAAGGGGACGGCTACACCTTC. Residues: CASRNREGDGYTF.